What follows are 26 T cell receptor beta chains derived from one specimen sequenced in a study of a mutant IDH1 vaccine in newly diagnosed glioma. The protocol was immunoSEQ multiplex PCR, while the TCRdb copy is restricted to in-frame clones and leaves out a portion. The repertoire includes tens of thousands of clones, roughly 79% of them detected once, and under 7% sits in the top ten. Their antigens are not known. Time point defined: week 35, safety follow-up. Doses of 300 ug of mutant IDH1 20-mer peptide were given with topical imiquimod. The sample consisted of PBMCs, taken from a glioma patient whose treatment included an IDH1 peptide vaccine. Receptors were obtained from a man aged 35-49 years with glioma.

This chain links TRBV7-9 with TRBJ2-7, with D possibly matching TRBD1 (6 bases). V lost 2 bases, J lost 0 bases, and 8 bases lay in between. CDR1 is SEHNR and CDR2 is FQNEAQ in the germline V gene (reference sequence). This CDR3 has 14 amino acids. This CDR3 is CASSLTGNSYEQYF. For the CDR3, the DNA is TGTGCCAGCAGCTTAACAGGGAACTCCTACGAGCAGTACTTC.

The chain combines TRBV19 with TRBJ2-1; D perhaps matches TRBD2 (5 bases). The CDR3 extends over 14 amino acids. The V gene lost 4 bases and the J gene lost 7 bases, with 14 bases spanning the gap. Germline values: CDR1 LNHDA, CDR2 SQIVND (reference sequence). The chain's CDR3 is CASSNGVIMNEQFF. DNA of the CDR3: TGTGCCAGTAGTAACGGGGTTATTATGAATGAGCAGTTCTTC.

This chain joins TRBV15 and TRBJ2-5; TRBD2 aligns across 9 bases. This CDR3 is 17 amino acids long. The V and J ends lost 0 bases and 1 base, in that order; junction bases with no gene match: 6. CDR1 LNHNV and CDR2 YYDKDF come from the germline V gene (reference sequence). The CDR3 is CATSRDRASGAQETQYF. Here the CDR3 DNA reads TGTGCCACCAGCAGAGATCGGGCTAGCGGGGCCCAAGAGACCCAGTACTTC.

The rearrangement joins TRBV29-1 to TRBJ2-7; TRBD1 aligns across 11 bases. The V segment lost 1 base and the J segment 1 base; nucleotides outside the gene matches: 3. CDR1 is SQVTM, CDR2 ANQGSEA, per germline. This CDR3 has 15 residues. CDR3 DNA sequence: TGCAGCGTTGAAGGGGGGACAGGGGGTTCCTACGAGCAGTACTTC. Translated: CSVEGGTGGSYEQYF.

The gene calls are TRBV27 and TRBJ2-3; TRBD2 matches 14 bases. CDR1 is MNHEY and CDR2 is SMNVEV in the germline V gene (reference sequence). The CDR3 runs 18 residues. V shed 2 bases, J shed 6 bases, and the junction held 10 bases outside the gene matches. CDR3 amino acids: CASSLPRTSGRRVDTQYF. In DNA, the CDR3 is TGTGCCAGCAGTTTACCCAGGACTAGCGGGAGGCGGGTGGATACGCAGTATTTT.

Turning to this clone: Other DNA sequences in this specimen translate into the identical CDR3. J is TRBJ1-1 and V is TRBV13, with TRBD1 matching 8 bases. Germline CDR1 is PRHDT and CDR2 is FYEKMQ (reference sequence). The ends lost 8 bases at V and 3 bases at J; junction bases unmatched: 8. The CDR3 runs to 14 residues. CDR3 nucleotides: TGTGCCAGCTCCCTTTACAGGGGGGACACTGAAGCTTTCTTT. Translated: CASSLYRGDTEAFF.

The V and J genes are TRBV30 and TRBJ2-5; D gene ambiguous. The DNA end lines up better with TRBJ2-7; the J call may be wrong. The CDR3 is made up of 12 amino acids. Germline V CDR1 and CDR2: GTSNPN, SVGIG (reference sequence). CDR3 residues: CAWRWGGYEQYF. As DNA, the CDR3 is TGTGCCTGGAGGTGGGGTGGCTACGAGCAGTACTTC.

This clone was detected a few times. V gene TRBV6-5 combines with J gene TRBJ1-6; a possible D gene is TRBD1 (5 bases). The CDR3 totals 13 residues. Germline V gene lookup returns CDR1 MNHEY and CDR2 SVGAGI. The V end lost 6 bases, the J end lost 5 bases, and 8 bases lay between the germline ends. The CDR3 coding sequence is TGTGCCAGCAGGGGGACGGATAATTCACCCCTCCACTTT. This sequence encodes CASRGTDNSPLHF.

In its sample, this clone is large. CDR3: CAWSRDLREPQHF. CDR3 in DNA: TGTGCCTGGAGCAGAGACCTAAGGGAGCCCCAGCATTTT. The chain employs TRBV30 and TRBJ1-5; D is undetermined. Germline V gene lookup returns CDR1 GTSNPN and CDR2 SVGIG (reference sequence). The CDR3 has 13 residues. The V gene lost 3 bases and the J gene lost 8 bases, with 14 bases spanning the gap.

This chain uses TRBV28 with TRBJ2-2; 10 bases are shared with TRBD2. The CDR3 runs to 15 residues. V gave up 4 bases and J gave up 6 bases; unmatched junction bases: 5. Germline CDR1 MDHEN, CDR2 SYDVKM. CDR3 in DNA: TGTGCCAGCAGTTCCCTAGCGGGAGCGGCCGGGGAGCTGTTTTTT. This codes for CASSSLAGAAGELFF.

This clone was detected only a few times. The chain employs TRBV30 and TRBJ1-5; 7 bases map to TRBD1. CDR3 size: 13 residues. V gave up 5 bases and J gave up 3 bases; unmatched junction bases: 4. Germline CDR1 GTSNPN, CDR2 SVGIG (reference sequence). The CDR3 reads CAWQGGVNQPQHF. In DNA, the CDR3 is TGTGCCTGGCAGGGGGGGGTCAATCAGCCCCAGCATTTT.

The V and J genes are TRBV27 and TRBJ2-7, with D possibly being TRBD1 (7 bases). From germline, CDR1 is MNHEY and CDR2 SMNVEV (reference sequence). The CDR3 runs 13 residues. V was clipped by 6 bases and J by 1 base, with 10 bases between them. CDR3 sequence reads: CASRRDSSYEQYF. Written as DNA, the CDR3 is TGTGCCAGCAGGCGGGACAGTTCCTACGAGCAGTACTTC.

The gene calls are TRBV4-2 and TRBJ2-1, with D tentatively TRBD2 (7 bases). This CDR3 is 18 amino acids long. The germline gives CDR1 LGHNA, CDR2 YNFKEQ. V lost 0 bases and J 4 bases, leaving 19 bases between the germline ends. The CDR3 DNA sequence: TGTGCCAGCAGCCAAGAATTCGGCGGGGGCCGTATTTACAATGAGCAGTTCTTC. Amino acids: CASSQEFGGGRIYNEQFF.

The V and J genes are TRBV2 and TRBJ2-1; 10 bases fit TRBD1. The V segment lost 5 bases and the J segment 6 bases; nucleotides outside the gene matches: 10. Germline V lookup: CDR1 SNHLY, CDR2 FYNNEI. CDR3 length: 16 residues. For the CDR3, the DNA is TGTGCCAGCAGTCCCCACAGACAGGGGGCGCCCAATGAGCAGTTCTTC. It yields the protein CASSPHRQGAPNEQFF. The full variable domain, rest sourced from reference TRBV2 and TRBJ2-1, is EPEVTQTPSHQVTQMGQEVILRCVPISNHLYFYWYRQILGQKVEFLVSFYNNEISEKSEIFDDQFSVERPDGSNFTLKIRSTKLEDSAMYFCASSPHRQGAPNEQFFGPGTRLTVL.

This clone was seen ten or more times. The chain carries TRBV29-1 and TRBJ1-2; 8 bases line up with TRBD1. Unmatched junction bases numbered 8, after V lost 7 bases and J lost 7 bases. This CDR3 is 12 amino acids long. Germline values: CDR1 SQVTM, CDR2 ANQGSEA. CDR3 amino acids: CSARTGTGGYTF. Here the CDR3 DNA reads TGCAGCGCCCGGACAGGGACGGGTGGCTACACCTTC.

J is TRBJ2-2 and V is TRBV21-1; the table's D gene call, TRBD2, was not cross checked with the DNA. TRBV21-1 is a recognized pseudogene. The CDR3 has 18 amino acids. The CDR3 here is CASSSLSHDDRRSGELFF. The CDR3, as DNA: TGTGCCAGCAGCAGCCTGAGCCACGATGATCGTCGGTCCGGGGAGCTGTTTTTT.

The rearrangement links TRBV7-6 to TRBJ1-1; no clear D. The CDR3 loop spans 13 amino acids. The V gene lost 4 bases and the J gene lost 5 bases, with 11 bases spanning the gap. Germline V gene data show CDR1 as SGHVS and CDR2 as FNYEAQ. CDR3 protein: CASSSHLGTEAFF. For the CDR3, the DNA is TGTGCCAGCAGCTCGCATCTGGGGACTGAAGCTTTCTTT.

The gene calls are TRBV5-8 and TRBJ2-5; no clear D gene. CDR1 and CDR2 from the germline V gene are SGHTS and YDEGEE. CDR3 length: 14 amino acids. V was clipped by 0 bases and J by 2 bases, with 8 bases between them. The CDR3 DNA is TGTGCCAGCAGCTTGGTCGGGCGTCAAGAGACCCAGTACTTC. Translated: CASSLVGRQETQYF.

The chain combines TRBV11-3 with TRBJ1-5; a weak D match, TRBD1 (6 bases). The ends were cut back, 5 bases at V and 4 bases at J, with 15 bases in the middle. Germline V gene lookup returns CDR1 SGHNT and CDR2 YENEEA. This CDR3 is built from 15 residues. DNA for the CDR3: TGTGCCAGCAGCCTAGGGGGAGGGGGAAATCAGCCCCAGCATTTT. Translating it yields CASSLGGGGNQPQHF.

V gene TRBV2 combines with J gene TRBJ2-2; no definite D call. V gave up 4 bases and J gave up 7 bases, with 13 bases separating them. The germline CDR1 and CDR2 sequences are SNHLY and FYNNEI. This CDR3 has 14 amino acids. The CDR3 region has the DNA TGTGCCAGCAGTGGGTCTCAGGCCGGCGGGGAGCTGTTTTTT. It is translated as CASSGSQAGGELFF.

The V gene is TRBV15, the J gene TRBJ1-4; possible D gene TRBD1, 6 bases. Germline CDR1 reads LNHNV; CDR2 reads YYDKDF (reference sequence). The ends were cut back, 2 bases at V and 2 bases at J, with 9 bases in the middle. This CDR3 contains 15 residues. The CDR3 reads CATSRRTGTNEKLFF. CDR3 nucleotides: TGTGCCACCAGCAGACGTACAGGGACTAATGAAAAACTGTTTTTT.

CDR3 amino acids: CASSQDLGGVGYF. CDR3 sequence (DNA): TGTGCCAGCAGCCAAGATCTTGGGGGAGTCGGGTACTTC. The V gene is TRBV4-2, the J gene TRBJ2-7; TRBD1 or TRBD2 may be the D gene (5 bases each). Trimming shortened V by 0 bases and J by 12 bases, and 15 bases separated the two germline ends. CDR3 length equals 13 residues. CDR1 is LGHNA and CDR2 is YNFKEQ in the germline V gene.

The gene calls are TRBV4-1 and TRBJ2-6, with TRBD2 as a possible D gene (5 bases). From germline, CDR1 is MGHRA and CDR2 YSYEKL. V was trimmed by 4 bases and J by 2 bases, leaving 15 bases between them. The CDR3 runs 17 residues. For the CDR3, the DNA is TGCGCCAGCAGCCCCGAGGGTCAGACTGCTGGGGCCAACGTCCTGACTTTC. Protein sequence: CASSPEGQTAGANVLTF.

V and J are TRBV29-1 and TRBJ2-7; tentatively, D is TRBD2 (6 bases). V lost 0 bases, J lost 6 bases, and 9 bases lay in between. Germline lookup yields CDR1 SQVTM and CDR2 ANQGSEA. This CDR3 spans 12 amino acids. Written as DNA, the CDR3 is TGCAGCGTTGAAGAGCGGGGCAGCGAGCAGTACTTC. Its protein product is CSVEERGSEQYF.

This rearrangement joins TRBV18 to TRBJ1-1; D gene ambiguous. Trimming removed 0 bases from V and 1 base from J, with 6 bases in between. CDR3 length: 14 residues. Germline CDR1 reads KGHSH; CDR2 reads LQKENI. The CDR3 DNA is TGTGCCAGCTCACCACCGTCACCGAACACTGAAGCTTTCTTT. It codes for CASSPPSPNTEAFF.

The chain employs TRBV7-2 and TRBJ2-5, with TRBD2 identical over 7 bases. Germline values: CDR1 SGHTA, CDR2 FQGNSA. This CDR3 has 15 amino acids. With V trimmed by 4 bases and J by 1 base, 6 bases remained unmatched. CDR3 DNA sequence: TGTGCCAGCAGCTCGGAACTAGCGAGCCAAGAGACCCAGTACTTC. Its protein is CASSSELASQETQYF.